Given below is one T cell receptor beta chain in context. Its antigen remains unknown. Looked up from germline, CDR1 is SGHRS and CDR2 is YFSETQ. The V and J ends lost 2 bases and 5 bases, in that order; junction bases with no gene match: 8. The CDR3 spans 16 residues. The data belong to a study of early T cells in non-severe SARS-CoV-2 infection. Study-wide findings and caveats: Matches to VDJdb favored anti-spike CD8 responses and missed private and CD4 specificities.

cDNA molecules, individually, were tagged with unique molecular identifiers. TCRdb called the 5' RACE reads again in MiXCR, with one record for every CDR3 protein. This sample has just under 90,000 distinct CDR3 sequences, with approximately 15% found just once. Sequencing input: whole blood. This chain joins TRBV5-1 and TRBJ2-5, with 11 bases identical to TRBD2. This TCR derives from an adult who was a healthcare worker with PCR-confirmed SARS-CoV-2 infection or an uninfected control (not recorded which). In nucleotides, the CDR3 is TGCGCCAGCAGCTTCGCACTAGCGGGAGCAAGGGAGACCCAGTACTTC. This sequence encodes CASSFALAGARETQYF. The full variable domain, with the rest looked up from reference TRBV5-1 and TRBJ2-5, is KAGVTQTPRYLIKTRGQQVTLSCSPISGHRSVSWYQQTPGQGLQFLFEYFSETQRNKGNFPGRFSGRQFSNSRSEMNVSTLELGDSALYLCASSFALAGARETQYFGPGTRLLVL.